This T cell receptor (beta chain) emerged from a study of CD8+ T cells in alopecia areata. Study context: Scoring treated patients' severity relied on the percentage of scalp area affected. Study findings and constraints: While patients received tofacitinib, many expanded lesional clones remained present in scalp and blood. Expanded CD8+ clones among the top 100, and scalp clonality, were significantly decreased by tofacitinib.

RNA, once extracted, was reverse transcribed into cDNA for use as the sequencing template. Libraries were prepared by immunoSEQ multiplex PCR; TCRdb keeps only in-frame clonotypes and omits some of them. Of approximately 280,000 clones in the sample, roughly 60% were seen once. The germline gives CDR1 SGHNT, CDR2 YYREEE (reference sequence). This CDR3 region has 17 residues. Trimming took 2 bases from V and 3 from J, leaving 17 bases between them. A word on this clone: Its antigen is not known.

Specified treatment: oral pan-JAK inhibitor, 5-10 mg twice daily. Researchers took lesional scalp punch biopsies and peripheral blood from people who were alopecia areata patients. The receptor's source is a human donor with alopecia areata. The gene calls are TRBV5-4 and TRBJ2-2, with a tentative D call TRBD2 (6 bases). The sample here was CD4+ T cells sorted from blood, taken at week 24, from a patient treated with tofacitinib. CDR3: CASSLVPSSEHTGELFF. In nucleotides, the CDR3 is TGTGCCAGCAGCTTAGTACCTTCTAGCGAACACACCGGGGAGCTGTTTTTT.